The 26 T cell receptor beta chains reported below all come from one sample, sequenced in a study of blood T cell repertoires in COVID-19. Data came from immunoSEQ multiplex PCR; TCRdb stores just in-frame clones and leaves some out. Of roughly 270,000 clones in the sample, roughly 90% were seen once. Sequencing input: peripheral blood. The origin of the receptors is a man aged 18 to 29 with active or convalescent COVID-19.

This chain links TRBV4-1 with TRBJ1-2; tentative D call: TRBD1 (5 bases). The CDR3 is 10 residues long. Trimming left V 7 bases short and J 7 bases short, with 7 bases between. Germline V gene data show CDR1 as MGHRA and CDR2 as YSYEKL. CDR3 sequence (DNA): TGCGCCAGCAAAGGGGTTGGCTACACCTTC. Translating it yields CASKGVGYTF.

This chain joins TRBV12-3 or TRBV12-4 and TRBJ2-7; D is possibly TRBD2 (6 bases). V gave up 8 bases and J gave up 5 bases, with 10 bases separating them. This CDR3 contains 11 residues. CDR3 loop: CASGPGDEQYF. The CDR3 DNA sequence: TGTGCCAGCGGACCGGGAGACGAGCAGTACTTC.

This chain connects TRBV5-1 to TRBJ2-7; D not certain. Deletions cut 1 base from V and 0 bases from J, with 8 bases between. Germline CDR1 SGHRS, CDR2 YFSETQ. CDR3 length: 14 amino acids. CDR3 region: CASSLTPSSYEQYF. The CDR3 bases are TGCGCCAGCAGCTTGACCCCCAGCTCCTACGAGCAGTACTTC.

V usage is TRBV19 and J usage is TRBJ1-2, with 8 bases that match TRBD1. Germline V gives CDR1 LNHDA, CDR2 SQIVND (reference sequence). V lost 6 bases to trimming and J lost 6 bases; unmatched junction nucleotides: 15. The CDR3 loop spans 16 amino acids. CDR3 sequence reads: CASSPRDRRAMHGYTF. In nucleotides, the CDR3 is TGTGCCAGTAGCCCTCGGGACAGGAGGGCAATGCATGGCTACACCTTC. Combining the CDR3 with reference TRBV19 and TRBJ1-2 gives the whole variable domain DGGITQSPKYLFRKEGQNVTLSCEQNLNHDAMYWYRQDPGQGLRLIYYSQIVNDFQKGDIAEGYSVSREKKESFPLTVTSAQKNPTAFYLCASSPRDRRAMHGYTFGSGTRLTVV.

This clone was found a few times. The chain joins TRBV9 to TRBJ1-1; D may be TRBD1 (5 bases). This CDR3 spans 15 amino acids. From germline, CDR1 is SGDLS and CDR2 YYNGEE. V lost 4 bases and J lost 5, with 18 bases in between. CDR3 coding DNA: TGTGCCAGCAGCCTACATCAGGGATTCCGAACTGAAGCTTTCTTT. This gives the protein CASSLHQGFRTEAFF. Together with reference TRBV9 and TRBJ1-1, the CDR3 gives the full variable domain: DSGVTQTPKHLITATGQRVTLRCSPRSGDLSVYWYQQSLDQGLQFLIQYYNGEERAKGNILERFSAQQFPDLHSELNLSSLELGDSALYFCASSLHQGFRTEAFFGQGTRLTVV.

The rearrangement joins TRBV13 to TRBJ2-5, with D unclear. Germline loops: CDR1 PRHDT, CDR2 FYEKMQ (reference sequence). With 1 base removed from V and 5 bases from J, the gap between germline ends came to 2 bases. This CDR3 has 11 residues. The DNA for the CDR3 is TGTGCCAGCAGCTTAGCTGAGACCCAGTACTTC. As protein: CASSLAETQYF.

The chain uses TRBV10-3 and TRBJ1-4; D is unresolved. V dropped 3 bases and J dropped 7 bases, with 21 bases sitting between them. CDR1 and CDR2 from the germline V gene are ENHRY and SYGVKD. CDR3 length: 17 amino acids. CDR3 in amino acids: CAISESQTGLRAEKLFF. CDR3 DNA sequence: TGTGCCATCAGTGAAAGTCAGACGGGTTTGAGGGCTGAAAAACTGTTTTTT.

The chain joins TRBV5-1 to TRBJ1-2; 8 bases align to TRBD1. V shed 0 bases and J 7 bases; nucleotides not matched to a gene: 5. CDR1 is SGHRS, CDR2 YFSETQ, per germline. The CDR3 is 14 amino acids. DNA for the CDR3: TGCGCCAGCAGCTTGGTGGACAGGGATGCTGGCTACACCTTC. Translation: CASSLVDRDAGYTF.

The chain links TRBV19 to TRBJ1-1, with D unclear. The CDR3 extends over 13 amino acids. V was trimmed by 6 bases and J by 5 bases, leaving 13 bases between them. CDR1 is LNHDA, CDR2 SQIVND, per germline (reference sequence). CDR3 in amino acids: CASRRGSGTEAFF. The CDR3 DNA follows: TGTGCCAGTAGACGAGGGTCGGGGACTGAAGCTTTCTTT.

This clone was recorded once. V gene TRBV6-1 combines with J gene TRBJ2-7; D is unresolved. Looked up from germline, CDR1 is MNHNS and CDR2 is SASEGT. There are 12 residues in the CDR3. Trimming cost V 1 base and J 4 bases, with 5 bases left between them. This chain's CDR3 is CASSEVYYEQYF. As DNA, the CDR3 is TGTGCCAGCAGTGAAGTGTATTACGAGCAGTACTTC.

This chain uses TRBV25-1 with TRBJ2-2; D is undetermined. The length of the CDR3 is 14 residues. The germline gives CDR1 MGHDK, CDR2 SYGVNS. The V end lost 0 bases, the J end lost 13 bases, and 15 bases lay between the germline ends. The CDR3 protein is CASSEYSTSGGLFF. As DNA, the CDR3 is TGTGCCAGCAGTGAATATAGCACCTCCGGCGGGCTGTTTTTT.

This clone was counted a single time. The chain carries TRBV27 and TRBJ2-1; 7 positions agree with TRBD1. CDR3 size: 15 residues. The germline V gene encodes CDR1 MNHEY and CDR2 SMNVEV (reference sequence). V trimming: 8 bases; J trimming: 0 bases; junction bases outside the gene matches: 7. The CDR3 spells CASRSRQGSYNEQFF. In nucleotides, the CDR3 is TGTGCCAGCCGGTCGAGACAGGGCTCCTACAATGAGCAGTTCTTC.

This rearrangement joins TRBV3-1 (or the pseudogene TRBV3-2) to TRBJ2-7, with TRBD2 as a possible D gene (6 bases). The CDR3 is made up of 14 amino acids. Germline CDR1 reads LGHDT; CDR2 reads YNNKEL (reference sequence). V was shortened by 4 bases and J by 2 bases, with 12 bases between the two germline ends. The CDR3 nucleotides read TGTGCCAGCAGCCCGGGACTTACCCCCTACGAGCAGTACTTC. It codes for CASSPGLTPYEQYF.

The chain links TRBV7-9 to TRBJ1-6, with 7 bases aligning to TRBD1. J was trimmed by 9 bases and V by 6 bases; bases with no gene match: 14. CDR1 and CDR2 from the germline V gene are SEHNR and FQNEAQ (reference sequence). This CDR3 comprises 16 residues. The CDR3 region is CASRGQGVSEFSPLHF. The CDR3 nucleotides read TGTGCCAGCAGGGGGCAGGGGGTGTCCGAATTTTCACCCCTCCACTTT.

CDR3 bases: TGTGCCAGCAGCGTAGCCTACAGGGGGCGAAGGAACACTGAAGCTTTCTTT. Protein product: CASSVAYRGRRNTEAFF. The rearrangement uses TRBV9 and TRBJ1-1; TRBD1 matches at 9 bases. The CDR3 contains 17 residues. V dropped 0 bases and J dropped 1; count of bases not matched to a gene: 7. Per germline, CDR1 SGDLS and CDR2 YYNGEE. Combining the CDR3 with reference TRBV9 and TRBJ1-1 gives the whole variable domain DSGVTQTPKHLITATGQRVTLRCSPRSGDLSVYWYQQSLDQGLQFLIQYYNGEERAKGNILERFSAQQFPDLHSELNLSSLELGDSALYFCASSVAYRGRRNTEAFFGQGTRLTVV.

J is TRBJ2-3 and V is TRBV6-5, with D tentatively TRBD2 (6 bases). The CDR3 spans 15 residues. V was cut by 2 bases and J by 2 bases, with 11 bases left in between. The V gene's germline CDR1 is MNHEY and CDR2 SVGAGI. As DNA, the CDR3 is TGTGCCAGCAGTTACCGGGGGAGGTTCACAGATACGCAGTATTTT. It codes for CASSYRGRFTDTQYF.

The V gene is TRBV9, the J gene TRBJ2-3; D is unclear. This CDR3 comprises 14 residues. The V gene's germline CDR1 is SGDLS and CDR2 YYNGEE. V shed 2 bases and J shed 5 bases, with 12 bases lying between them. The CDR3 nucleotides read TGTGCCAGCAGCGTCCTAGAGTTGATAGATACGCAGTATTTT. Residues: CASSVLELIDTQYF. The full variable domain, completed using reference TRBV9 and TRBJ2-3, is DSGVTQTPKHLITATGQRVTLRCSPRSGDLSVYWYQQSLDQGLQFLIQYYNGEERAKGNILERFSAQQFPDLHSELNLSSLELGDSALYFCASSVLELIDTQYFGPGTRLTVL.

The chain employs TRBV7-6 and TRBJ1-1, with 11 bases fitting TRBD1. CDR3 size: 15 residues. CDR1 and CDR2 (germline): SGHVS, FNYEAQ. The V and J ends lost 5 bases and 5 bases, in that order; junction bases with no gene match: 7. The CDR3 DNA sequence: TGTGCCAGCAGCCCAGTGGACAGGGGGCGAACTGAAGCTTTCTTT. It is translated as CASSPVDRGRTEAFF.

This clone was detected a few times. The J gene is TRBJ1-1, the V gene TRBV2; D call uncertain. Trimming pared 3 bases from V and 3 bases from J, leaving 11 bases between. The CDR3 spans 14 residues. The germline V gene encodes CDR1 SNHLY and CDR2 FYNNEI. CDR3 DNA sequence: TGTGCCAGCAGTGAGGGTCGGGGTCACACTGAAGCTTTCTTT. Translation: CASSEGRGHTEAFF.

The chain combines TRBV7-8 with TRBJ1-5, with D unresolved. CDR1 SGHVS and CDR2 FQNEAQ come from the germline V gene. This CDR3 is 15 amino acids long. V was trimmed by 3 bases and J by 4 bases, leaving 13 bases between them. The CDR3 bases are TGTGCCAGCAGCTTCGTCACAATCACGAATCAGCCCCAGCATTTT. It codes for CASSFVTITNQPQHF.

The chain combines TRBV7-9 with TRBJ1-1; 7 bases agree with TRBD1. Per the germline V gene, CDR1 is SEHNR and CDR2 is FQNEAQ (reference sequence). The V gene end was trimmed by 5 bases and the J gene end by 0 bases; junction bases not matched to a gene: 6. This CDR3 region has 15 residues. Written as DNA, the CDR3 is TGTGCCAGCAGCAACGGACAGGCGATGAACACTGAAGCTTTCTTT. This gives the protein CASSNGQAMNTEAFF.

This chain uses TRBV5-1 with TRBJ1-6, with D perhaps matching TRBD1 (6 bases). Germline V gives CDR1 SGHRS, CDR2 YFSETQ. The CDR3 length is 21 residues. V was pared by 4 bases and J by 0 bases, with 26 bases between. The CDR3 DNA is TGCGCCAGCAGCGCCGGACAGACTTTTTCAGGAACGAGCTCCTATAATTCACCCCTCCACTTT. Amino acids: CASSAGQTFSGTSSYNSPLHF. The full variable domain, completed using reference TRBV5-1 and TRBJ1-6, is KAGVTQTPRYLIKTRGQQVTLSCSPISGHRSVSWYQQTPGQGLQFLFEYFSETQRNKGNFPGRFSGRQFSNSRSEMNVSTLELGDSALYLCASSAGQTFSGTSSYNSPLHFGNGTRLTVT.

CDR3 amino acids: CASSLGAGNTEAFF. The CDR3 nucleotides read TGCGCCAGCAGCTTGGGGGCGGGGAACACTGAAGCTTTCTTT. The chain recombines TRBV5-1 with TRBJ1-1; D is ambiguous. This CDR3 has 14 residues. The V gene's germline CDR1 is SGHRS and CDR2 YFSETQ. The V and J ends lost 0 bases and 1 base respectively, with 7 bases between them.

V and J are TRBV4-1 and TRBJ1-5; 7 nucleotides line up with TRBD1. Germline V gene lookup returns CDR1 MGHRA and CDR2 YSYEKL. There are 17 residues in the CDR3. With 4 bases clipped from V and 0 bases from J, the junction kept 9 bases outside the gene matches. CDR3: CASSRDSASYSNQPQHF. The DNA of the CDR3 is TGCGCCAGCAGCCGGGACAGCGCCTCCTATAGCAATCAGCCCCAGCATTTT.

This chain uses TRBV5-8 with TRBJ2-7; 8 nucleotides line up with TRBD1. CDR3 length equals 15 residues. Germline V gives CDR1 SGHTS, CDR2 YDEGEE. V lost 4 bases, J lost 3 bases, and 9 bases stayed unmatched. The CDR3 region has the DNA TGTGCCAGCAGCCCTTATAGGACAGGGCTCTACGAGCAGTACTTC. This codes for CASSPYRTGLYEQYF.

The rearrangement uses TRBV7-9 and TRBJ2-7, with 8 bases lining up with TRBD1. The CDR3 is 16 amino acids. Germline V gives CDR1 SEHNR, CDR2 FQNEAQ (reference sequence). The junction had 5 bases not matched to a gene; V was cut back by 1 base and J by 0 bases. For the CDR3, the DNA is TGTGCCAGCAGCTTAGGGGACAGGATCACCTCCTACGAGCAGTACTTC. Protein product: CASSLGDRITSYEQYF.